This T cell receptor beta chain was sequenced during a study of T cell repertoires in cytomegalovirus infection. The germline V gene encodes CDR1 SGHDN and CDR2 FVKESK. V lost 4 bases to trimming and J lost 0 bases, with 19 bases between them. The CDR3 covers 18 residues. TCRdb passed the reads through MiXCR, listing each CDR3 protein once. The data show about 310,000 distinct CDR3 sequences, with roughly 25% seen just once and 13% held by the top ten. This clonotype has just a few counts. Its antigen remains unidentified. V gene TRBV14 combines with J gene TRBJ2-1, with D unclear. This receptor was identified in a human donor in good health (CMV status not recorded). Some clones in this sample may be carry-over from other donors' samples. The specimen comprised cultured PBMCs, sampled from culture after CMV antigen stimulation. CDR3 region: CASSRVLMNTYSYNEQFF. The CDR3 nucleotides are TGTGCCAGCAGCCGCGTACTAATGAATACTTACTCCTACAATGAGCAGTTCTTC.